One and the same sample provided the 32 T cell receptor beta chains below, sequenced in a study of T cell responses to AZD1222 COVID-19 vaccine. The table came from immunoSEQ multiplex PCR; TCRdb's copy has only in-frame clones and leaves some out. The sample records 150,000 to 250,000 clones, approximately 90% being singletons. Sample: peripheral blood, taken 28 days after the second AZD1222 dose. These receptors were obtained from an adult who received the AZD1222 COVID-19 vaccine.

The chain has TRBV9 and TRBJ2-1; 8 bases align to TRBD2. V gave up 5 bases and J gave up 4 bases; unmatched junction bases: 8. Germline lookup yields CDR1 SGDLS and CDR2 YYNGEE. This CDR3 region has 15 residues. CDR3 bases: TGTGCCAGCAGTCCCACGGGAGGGCGGTACAATGAGCAGTTCTTC. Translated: CASSPTGGRYNEQFF.

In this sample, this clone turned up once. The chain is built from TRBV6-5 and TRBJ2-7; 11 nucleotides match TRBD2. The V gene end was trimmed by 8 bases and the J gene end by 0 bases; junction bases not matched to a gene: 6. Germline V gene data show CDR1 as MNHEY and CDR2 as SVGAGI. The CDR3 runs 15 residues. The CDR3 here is CASGTSGSASYEQYF. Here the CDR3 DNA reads TGTGCCAGCGGAACTAGCGGGAGCGCCTCCTACGAGCAGTACTTC.

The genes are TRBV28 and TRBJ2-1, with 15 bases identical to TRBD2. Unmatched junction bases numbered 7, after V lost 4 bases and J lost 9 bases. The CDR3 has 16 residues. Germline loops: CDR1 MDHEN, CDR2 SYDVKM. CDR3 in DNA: TGTGCCAGCAGTTCACCGGGACTAGCGGGAGGTAGTGAGCAGTTCTTC. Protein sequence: CASSSPGLAGGSEQFF.

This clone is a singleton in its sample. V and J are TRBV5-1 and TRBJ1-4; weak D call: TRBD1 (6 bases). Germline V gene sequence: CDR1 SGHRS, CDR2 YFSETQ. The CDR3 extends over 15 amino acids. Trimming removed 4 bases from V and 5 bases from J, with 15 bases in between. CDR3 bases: TGCGCCAGCAGCCTCGGCGGGGGGGCAAATGAAAAACTGTTTTTT. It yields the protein CASSLGGGANEKLFF.

CDR3 sequence (DNA): TGTGCCAGTAAACTCGAGGAAAAACTGTTTTTT. This sequence encodes CASKLEEKLFF. This chain links TRBV27 with TRBJ1-4, with D hard to call. V lost 9 bases to trimming and J lost 8 bases, with 10 bases between them. Germline CDR1 is MNHEY and CDR2 is SMNVEV (reference sequence). The CDR3 spans 11 residues.

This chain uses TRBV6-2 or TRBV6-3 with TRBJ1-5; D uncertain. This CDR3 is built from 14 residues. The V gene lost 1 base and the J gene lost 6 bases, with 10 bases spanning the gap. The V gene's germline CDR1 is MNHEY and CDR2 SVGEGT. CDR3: CASSYLGLAQPQHF. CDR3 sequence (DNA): TGTGCCAGCAGTTACTTGGGGTTAGCTCAGCCCCAGCATTTT.

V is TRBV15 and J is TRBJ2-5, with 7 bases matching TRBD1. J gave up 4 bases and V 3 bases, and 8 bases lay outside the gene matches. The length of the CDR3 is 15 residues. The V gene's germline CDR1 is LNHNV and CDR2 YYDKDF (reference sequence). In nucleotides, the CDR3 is TGTGCCACCAGCAGTCCGGGGACAGTTCGAGAGACCCAGTACTTC. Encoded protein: CATSSPGTVRETQYF. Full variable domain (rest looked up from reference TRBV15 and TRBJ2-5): DAMVIQNPRYQVTQFGKPVTLSCSQTLNHNVMYWYQQKSSQAPKLLFHYYDKDFNNEADTPDNFQSRRPNTSFCFLDIRSPGLGDTAMYLCATSSPGTVRETQYFGPGTRLLVL.

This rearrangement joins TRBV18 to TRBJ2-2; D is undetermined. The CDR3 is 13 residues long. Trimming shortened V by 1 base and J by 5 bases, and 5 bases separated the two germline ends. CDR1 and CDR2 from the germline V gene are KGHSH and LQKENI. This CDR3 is CASSPLQTGELFF. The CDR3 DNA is TGTGCCAGCTCACCACTACAGACCGGGGAGCTGTTTTTT.

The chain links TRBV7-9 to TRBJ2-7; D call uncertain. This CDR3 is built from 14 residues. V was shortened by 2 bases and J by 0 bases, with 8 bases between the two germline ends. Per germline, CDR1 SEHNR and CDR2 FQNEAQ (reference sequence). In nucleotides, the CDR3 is TGTGCCAGCAGCTTAAAGGGCGGCTCCTACGAGCAGTACTTC. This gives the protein CASSLKGGSYEQYF.

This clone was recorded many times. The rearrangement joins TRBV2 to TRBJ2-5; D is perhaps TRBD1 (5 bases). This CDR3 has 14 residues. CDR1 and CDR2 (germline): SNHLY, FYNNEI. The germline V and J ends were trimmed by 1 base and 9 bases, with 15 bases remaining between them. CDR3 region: CASSEVTGPGPQYF. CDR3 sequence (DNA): TGTGCCAGCAGTGAAGTAACAGGTCCTGGGCCCCAGTACTTC.

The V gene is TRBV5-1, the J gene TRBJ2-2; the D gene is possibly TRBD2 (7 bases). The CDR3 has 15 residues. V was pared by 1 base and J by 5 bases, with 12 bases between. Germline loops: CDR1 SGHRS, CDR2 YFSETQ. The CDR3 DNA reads TGCGCCAGCAGCTTGCGGCGGGGGCAAACCGGGGAGCTGTTTTTT. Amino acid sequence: CASSLRRGQTGELFF.

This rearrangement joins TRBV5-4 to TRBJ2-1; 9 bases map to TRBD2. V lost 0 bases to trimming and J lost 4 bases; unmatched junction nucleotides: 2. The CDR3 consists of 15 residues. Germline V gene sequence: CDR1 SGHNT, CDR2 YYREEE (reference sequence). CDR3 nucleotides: TGTGCCAGCAGCTTGGGGCGGGGGGGTTACAATGAGCAGTTCTTC. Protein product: CASSLGRGGYNEQFF.

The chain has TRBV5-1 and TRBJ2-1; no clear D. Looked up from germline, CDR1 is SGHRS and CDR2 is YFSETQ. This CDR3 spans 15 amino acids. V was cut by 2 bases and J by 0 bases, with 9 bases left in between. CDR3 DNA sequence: TGCGCCAGCAGCTTAAACAGTGCCTCCTACAATGAGCAGTTCTTC. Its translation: CASSLNSASYNEQFF.

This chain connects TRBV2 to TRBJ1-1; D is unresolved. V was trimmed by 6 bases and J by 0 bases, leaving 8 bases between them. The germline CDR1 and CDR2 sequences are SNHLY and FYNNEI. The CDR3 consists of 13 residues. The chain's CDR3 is CASRTNMNTEAFF. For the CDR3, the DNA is TGTGCCAGCAGGACAAACATGAACACTGAAGCTTTCTTT. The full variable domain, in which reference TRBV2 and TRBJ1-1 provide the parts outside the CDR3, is EPEVTQTPSHQVTQMGQEVILRCVPISNHLYFYWYRQILGQKVEFLVSFYNNEISEKSEIFDDQFSVERPDGSNFTLKIRSTKLEDSAMYFCASRTNMNTEAFFGQGTRLTVV.

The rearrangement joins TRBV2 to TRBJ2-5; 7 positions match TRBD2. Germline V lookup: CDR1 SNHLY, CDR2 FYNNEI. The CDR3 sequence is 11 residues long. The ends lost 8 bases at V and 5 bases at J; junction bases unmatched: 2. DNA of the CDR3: TGTGCCAGCGGGGAGGGGGAGACCCAGTACTTC. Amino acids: CASGEGETQYF.

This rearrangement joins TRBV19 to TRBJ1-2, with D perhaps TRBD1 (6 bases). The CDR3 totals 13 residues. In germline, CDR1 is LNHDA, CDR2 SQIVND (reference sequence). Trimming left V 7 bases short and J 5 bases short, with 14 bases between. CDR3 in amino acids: CASNAGESYGYTF. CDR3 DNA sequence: TGTGCCAGTAACGCAGGGGAGTCTTATGGCTACACCTTC.

CDR3 residues: CASSLSGRYGYTF. The CDR3 DNA sequence: TGTGCCAGCAGTTTATCCGGAAGGTATGGCTACACCTTC. The chain employs TRBV27 and TRBJ1-2; D unresolved. CDR1 MNHEY and CDR2 SMNVEV come from the germline V gene (reference sequence). V lost 0 bases and J lost 5, with 7 bases in between. This CDR3 spans 13 amino acids.

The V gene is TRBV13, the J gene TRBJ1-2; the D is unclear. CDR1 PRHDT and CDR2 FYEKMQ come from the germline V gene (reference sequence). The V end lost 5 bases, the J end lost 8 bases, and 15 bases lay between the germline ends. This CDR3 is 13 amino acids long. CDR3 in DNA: TGTGCCAGCAGCCTCTTCGGGGTTAGAGGCTACACCTTC. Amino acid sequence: CASSLFGVRGYTF.

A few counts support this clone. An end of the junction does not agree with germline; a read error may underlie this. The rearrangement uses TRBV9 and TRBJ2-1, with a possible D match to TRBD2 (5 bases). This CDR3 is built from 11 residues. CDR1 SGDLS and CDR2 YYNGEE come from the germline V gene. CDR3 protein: CASSVNGIPIF. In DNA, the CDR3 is TGTGCCAGCAGCGTCAACGGGATTCCGATCTTC.

Here the CDR3 DNA reads TGTGCCAGCAGCGCCCCGGGACAGGTAACCGAGCAGTACTTC. This translates into CASSAPGQVTEQYF. The rearrangement uses TRBV7-2 and TRBJ2-7; 8 positions match TRBD1. V gave up 5 bases and J gave up 6 bases; unmatched junction bases: 9. Germline V gene lookup returns CDR1 SGHTA and CDR2 FQGNSA. The CDR3 runs 14 residues.

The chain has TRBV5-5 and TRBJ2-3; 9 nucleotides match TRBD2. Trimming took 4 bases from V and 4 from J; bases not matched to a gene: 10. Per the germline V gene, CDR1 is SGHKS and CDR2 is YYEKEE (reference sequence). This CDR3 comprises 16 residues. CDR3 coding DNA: TGTGCCAGCAGCGGGGGACTAGCCGGCCGCGCAGATACGCAGTATTTT. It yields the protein CASSGGLAGRADTQYF.

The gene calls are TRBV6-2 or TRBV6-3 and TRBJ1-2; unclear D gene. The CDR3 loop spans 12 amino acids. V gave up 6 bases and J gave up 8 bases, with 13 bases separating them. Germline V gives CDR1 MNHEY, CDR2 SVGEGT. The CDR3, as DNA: TGTGCCAGCAGCTCCCCTATACGGGGCTACACCTTC. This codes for CASSSPIRGYTF.

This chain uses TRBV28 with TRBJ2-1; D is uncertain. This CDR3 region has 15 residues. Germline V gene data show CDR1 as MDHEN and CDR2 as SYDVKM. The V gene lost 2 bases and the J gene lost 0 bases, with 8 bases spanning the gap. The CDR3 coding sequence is TGTGCCAGCAGTTTAAGGGTTTACTCCTACAATGAGCAGTTCTTC. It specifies CASSLRVYSYNEQFF.

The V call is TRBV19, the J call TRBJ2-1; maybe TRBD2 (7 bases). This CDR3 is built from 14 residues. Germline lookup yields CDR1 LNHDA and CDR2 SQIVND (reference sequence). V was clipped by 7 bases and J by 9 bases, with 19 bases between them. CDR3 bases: TGTGCCAGTAATCCCCTCGGGGGGACACCTGAGCAGTTCTTC. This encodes CASNPLGGTPEQFF.

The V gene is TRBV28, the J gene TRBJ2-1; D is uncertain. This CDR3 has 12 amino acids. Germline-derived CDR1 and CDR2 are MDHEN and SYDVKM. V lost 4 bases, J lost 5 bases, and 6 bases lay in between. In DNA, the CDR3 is TGTGCCAGCAGTTCATGGAACAATGAGCAGTTCTTC. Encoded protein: CASSSWNNEQFF. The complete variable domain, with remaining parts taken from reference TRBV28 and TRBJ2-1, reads DVKVTQSSRYLVKRTGEKVFLECVQDMDHENMFWYRQDPGLGLRLIYFSYDVKMKEKGDIPEGYSVSREKKERFSLILESASTNQTSMYLCASSSWNNEQFFGPGTRLTVL.

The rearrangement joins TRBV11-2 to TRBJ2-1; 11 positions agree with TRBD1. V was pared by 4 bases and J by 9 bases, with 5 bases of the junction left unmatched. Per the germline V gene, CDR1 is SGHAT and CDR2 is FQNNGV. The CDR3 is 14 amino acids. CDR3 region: CASSSRTGGFEQFF. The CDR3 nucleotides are TGTGCCAGCAGCTCCCGGACAGGGGGCTTTGAGCAGTTCTTC.

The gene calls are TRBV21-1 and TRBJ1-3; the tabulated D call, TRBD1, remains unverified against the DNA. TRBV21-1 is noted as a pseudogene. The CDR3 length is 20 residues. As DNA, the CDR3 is TGTGCCAGCAGCAAAGGGGGGGGGACAGGACCGATTGTCTCTGGAAACACCATATATTTT. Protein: CASSKGGGTGPIVSGNTIYF.

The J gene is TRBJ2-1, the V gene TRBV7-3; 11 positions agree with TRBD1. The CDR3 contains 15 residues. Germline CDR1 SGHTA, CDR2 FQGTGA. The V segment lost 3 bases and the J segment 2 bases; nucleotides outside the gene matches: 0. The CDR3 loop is CASSLGQGAYNEQFF. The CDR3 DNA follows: TGTGCCAGCAGCTTGGGACAGGGGGCCTACAATGAGCAGTTCTTC.

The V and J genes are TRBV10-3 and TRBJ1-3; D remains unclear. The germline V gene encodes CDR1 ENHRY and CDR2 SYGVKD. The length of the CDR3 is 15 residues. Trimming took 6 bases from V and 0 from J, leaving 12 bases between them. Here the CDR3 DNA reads TGTGCCATCAGGGAACAGTCTAGCTCTGGAAACACCATATATTTT. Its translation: CAIREQSSSGNTIYF.

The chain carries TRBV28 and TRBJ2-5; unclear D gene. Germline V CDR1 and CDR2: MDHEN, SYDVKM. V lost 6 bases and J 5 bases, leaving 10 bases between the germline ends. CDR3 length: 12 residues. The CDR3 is CASSAKVETQYF. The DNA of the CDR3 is TGTGCCAGCAGCGCCAAAGTCGAGACCCAGTACTTC.

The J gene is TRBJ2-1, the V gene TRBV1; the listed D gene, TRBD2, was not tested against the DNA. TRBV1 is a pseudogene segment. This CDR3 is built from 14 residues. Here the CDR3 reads CTSSQGASSNEQFF. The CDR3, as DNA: TGCACCAGCAGCCAAGGGGCTAGCTCCAATGAGCAGTTCTTC.

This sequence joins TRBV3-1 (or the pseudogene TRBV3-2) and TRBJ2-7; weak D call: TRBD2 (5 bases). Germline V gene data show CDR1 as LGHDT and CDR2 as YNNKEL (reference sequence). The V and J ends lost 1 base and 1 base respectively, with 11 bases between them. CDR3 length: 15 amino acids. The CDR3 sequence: CASSQVRAASYEQYF. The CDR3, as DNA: TGTGCCAGCAGCCAAGTTAGAGCGGCGTCCTACGAGCAGTACTTC.